This TCR beta chain was documented in a study of Ad26.COV2.S vaccination and SARS-CoV-2 variants. The overall study: Donor allocation was to the COV1001 Ad26.COV2.S trial arm. Administration of Ad26.COV2.S was intramuscular, either once or twice 56 days apart.

Study conclusions and caveats: Post-vaccination breadth of spike-specific CD8+ and CD4+ T cell responses was reportedly substantial.

Remarks on this clone: What it recognizes is unknown.

Treatment indicated: over 15 received Ad26.COV2.S at low or high dose, single or two shots; roughly five received placebo; per-sample allocation not given. After the first vaccine or placebo injection, samples were drawn on day 63. The vaccine antigen was prefusion-stabilized Wuhan SARS-CoV-2 spike. The data were produced by immunoSEQ multiplex PCR, yet TCRdb's version contains in-frame clones alone and is incomplete. Among 510,000 or so clones, around 90% were seen once, and the ten largest hold 9.5% to 15%. V was pared by 3 bases and J by 5 bases, with 17 bases of the junction left unmatched. Germline V gene lookup returns CDR1 MNHNS and CDR2 SASEGT. The CDR3 loop spans 19 amino acids.

The source material was peripheral blood, sampled in a trial of Ad26.COV2.S vaccine versus placebo. This clonotype was obtained from a person between 18 and 65 years old who received the Ad26.COV2.S COVID-19 vaccine or a placebo. V is TRBV6-1 and J is TRBJ2-1, with 9 bases that match TRBD1. The CDR3 here is CASSDQLARTGAVNNEQFF. The CDR3 nucleotides are TGTGCCAGCAGTGATCAACTAGCCCGGACAGGGGCCGTTAACAATGAGCAGTTCTTC.